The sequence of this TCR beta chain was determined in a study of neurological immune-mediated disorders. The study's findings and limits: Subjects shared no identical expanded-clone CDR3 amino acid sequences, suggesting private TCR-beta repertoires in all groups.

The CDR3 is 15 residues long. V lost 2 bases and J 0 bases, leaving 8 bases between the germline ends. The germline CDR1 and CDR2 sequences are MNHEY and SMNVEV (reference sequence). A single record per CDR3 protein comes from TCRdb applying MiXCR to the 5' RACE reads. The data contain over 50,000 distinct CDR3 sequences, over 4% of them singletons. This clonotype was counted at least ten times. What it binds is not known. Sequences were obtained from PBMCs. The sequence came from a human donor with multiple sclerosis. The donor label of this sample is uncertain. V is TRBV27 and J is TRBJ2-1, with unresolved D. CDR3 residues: CASSLAPSSYNEQFF. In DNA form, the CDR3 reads TGTGCCAGCAGTTTAGCCCCGAGCTCCTACAATGAGCAGTTCTTC.